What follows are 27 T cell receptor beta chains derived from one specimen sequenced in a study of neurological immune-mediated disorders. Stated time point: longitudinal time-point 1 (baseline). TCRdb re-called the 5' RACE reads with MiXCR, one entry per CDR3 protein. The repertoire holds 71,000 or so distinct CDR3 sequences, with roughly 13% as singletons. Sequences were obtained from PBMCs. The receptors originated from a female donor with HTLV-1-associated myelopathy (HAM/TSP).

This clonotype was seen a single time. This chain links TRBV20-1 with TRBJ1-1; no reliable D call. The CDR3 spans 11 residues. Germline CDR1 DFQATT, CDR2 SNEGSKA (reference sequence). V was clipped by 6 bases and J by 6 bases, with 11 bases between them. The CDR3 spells CSAVELAEAFF. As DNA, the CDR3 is TGCAGTGCAGTGGAGTTAGCTGAAGCTTTCTTT.

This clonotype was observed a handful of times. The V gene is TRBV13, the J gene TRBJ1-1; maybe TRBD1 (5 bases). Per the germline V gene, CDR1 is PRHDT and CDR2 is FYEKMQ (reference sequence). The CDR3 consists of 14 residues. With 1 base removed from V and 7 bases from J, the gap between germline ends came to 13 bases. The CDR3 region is CASSLAQGIGEAFF. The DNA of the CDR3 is TGTGCCAGCAGCTTAGCCCAGGGAATAGGTGAAGCTTTCTTT.

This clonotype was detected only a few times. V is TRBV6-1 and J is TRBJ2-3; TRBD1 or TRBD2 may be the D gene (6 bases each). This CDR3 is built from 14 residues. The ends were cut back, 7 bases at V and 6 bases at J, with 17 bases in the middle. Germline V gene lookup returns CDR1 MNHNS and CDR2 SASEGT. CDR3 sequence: CASKRQDSGDTQYF. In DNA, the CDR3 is TGTGCCAGCAAGAGACAGGATAGCGGTGATACGCAGTATTTT.

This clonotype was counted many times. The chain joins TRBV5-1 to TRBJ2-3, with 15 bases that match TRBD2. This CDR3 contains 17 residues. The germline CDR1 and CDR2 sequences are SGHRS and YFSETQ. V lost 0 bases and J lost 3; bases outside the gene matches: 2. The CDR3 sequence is CASSLAGTSGGTDTQYF. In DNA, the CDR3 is TGCGCCAGCAGCTTGGCCGGGACTAGCGGGGGGACAGATACGCAGTATTTT.

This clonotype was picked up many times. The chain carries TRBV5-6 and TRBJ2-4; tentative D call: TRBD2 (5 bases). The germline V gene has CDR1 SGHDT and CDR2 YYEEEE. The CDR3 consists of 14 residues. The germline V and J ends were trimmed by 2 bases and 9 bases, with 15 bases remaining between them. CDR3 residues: CASSLPRLAVIQYF. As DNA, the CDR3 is TGTGCCAGCAGCTTACCCCGCCTAGCTGTCATTCAGTACTTC.

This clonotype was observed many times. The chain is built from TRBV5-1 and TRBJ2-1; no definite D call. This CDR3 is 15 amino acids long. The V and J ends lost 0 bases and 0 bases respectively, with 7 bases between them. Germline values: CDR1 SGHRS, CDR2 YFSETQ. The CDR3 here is CASSLGRDSYNEQFF. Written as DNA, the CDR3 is TGCGCCAGCAGCTTGGGCCGAGACTCCTACAATGAGCAGTTCTTC.

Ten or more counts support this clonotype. The CDR3 DNA is TGTGCCAGCAGCTTAAAAATGGGACAGGAATACAATGAGCAGTTCTTC. Translation gives CASSLKMGQEYNEQFF. This chain links TRBV11-3 with TRBJ2-1; TRBD1 aligns across 8 bases. V lost 2 bases, J lost 4 bases, and 7 bases stayed unmatched. The CDR3 spans 16 residues. In germline, CDR1 is SGHNT, CDR2 YENEEA. The full variable domain, completed using reference TRBV11-3 and TRBJ2-1, is EAGVVQSPRYKIIEKKQPVAFWCNPISGHNTLYWYLQNLGQGPELLIRYENEEAVDDSQLPKDRFSAERLKGVDSTLKIQPAELGDSAVYLCASSLKMGQEYNEQFFGPGTRLTVL.

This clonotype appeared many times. The CDR3 nucleotides are TGTGCCAGCAGCTTACAGGCAGGGGGGTTCGCGAACACCGGGGAGCTGTTTTTT. Translated: CASSLQAGGFANTGELFF. This sequence joins TRBV7-3 and TRBJ2-2; TRBD1 might be the D (7 bases). This CDR3 is 18 amino acids long. Per germline, CDR1 SGHTA and CDR2 FQGTGA. Trimming took 2 bases from V and 0 from J, leaving 16 bases between them.

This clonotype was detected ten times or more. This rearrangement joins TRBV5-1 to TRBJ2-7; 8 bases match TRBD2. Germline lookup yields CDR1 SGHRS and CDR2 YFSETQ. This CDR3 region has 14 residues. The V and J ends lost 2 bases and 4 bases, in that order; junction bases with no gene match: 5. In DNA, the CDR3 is TGCGCCAGCAGCTTTGGACTAGCAGTTTACGAGCAGTACTTC. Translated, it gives CASSFGLAVYEQYF.

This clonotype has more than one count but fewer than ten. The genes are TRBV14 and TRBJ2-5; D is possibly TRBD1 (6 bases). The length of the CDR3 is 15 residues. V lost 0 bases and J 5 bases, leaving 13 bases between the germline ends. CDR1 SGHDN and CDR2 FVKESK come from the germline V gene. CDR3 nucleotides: TGTGCCAGCAGCCAAGATCAGGGGCTTTGGGAGACCCAGTACTTC. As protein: CASSQDQGLWETQYF.

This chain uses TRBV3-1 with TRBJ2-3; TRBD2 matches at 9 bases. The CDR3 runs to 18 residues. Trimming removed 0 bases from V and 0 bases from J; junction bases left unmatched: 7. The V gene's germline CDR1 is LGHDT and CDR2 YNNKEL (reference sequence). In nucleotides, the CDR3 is TGTGCCAGCAGCCAAGATTTACCTAGCGGGGTGAGCACAGATACGCAGTATTTT. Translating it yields CASSQDLPSGVSTDTQYF.

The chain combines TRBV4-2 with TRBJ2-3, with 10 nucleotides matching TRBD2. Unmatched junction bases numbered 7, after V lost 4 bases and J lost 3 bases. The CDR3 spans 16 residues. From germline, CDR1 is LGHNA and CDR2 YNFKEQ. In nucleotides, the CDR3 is TGTGCCAGCAGCCGAGCGGGGGGGCAGGAAACAGATACGCAGTATTTT. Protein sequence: CASSRAGGQETDTQYF.

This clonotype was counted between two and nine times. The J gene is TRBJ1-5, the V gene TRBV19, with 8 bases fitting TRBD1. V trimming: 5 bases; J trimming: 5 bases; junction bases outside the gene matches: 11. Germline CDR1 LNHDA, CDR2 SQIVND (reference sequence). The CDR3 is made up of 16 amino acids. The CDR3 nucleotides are TGTGCCAGTAGTCGGATACAGGGGGTGAGGGATCAGCCCCAGCATTTT. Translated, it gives CASSRIQGVRDQPQHF.

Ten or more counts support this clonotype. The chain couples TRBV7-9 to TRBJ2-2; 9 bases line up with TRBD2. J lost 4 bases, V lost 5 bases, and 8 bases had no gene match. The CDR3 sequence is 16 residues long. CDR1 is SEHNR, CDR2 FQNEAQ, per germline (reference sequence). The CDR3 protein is CASSPPRGGGTGELFF. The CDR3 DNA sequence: TGTGCCAGCAGCCCCCCGCGGGGGGGAGGCACCGGGGAGCTGTTTTTT.

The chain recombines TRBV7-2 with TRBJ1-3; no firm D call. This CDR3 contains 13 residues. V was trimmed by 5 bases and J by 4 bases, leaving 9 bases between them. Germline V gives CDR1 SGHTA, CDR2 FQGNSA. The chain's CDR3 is CASSNSAGNTIYF. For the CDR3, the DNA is TGTGCCAGCAGCAATTCAGCAGGAAACACCATATATTTT.

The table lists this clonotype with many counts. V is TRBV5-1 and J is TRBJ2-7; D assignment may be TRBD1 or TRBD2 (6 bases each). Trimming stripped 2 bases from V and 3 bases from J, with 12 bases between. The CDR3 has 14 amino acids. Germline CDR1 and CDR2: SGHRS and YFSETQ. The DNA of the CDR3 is TGCGCCAGCAGCTTAGGGGGGCCGGGCTACGAGCAGTACTTC. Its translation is CASSLGGPGYEQYF.

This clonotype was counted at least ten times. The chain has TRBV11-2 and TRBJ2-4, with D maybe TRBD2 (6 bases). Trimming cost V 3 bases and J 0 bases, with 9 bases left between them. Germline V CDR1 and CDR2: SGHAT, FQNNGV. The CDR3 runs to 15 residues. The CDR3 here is CASSFGGIAKNIQYF. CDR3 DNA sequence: TGTGCCAGCAGCTTCGGGGGAATAGCCAAAAACATTCAGTACTTC.

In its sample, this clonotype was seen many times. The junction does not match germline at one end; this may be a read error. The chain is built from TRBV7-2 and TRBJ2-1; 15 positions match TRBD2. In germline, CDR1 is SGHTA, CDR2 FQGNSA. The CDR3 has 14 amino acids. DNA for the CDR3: TGTGCCAGCAGCCCCCGGACTAGCGGGGGGGTGGGGGTCTTC. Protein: CASSPRTSGGVGVF.

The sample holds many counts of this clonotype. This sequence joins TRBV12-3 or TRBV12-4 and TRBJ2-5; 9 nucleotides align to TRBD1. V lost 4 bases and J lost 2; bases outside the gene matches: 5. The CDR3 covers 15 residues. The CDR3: CASSYWDRAQETQYF. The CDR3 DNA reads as TGTGCCAGCAGTTACTGGGACAGGGCTCAAGAGACCCAGTACTTC.

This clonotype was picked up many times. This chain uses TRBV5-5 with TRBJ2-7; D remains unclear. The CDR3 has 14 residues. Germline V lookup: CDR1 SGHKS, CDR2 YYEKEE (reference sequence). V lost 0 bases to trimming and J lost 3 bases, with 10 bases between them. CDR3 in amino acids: CASSLATTVYEQYF. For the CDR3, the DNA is TGTGCCAGCAGCTTGGCGACGACTGTCTACGAGCAGTACTTC.

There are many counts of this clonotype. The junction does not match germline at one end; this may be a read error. The CDR3 sequence: CASSLSASAANKQFF. The CDR3 DNA follows: TGCGCCAGCAGCTTATCGGCTAGCGCGGCCAATAAGCAGTTCTTC. This rearrangement joins TRBV5-1 to TRBJ2-1; D is perhaps TRBD2 (6 bases). CDR1 is SGHRS and CDR2 is YFSETQ in the germline V gene. CDR3 length: 15 residues. Using reference TRBV5-1 and TRBJ2-1 for the parts outside the CDR3, the full variable domain is KAGVTQTPRYLIKTRGQQVTLSCSPISGHRSVSWYQQTPGQGLQFLFEYFSETQRNKGNFPGRFSGRQFSNSRSEMNVSTLELGDSALYLCASSLSASAANKQFFGPGTRLTVL.

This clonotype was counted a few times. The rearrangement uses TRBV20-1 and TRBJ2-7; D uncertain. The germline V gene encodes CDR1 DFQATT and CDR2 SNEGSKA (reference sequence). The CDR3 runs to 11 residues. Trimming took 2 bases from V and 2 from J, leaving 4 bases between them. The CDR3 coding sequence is TGCAGTGCTAGAAGAACCTACGAGCAGTACTTC. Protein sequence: CSARRTYEQYF.

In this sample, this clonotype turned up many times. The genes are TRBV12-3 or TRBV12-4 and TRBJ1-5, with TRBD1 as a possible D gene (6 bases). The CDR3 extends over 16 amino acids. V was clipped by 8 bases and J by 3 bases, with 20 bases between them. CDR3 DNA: TGTGCCAGCGGCTCGGGGAGGAGACAGGTCAATCAGCCCCAGCATTTT. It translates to CASGSGRRQVNQPQHF.

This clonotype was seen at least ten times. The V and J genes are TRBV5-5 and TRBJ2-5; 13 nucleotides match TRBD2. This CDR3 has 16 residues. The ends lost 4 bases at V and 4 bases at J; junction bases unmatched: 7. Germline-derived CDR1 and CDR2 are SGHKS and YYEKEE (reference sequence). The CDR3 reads CASSPRLAGGGETQYF. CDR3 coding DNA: TGTGCCAGCAGCCCCCGACTAGCGGGGGGAGGAGAGACCCAGTACTTC.

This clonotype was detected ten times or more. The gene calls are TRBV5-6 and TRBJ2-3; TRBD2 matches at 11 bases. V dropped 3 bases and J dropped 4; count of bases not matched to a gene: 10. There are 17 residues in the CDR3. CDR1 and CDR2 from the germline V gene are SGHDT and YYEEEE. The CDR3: CASSSRETSGAADTQYF. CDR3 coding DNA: TGTGCCAGCAGCTCCCGCGAGACTAGCGGGGCCGCAGATACGCAGTATTTT.

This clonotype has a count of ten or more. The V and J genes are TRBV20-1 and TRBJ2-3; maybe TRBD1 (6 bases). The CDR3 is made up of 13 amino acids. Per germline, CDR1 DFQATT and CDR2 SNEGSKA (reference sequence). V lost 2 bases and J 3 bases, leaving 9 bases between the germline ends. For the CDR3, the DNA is TGCAGTGCTAGACCTACAGGGACAGATACGCAGTATTTT. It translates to CSARPTGTDTQYF.

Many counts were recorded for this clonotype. The CDR3: CASSLSVGYEQYF. The CDR3 region has the DNA TGTGCCAGCAGTTTATCGGTGGGCTACGAGCAGTACTTC. The V call is TRBV27, the J call TRBJ2-7; D not resolved. The CDR3 totals 13 residues. Germline V gene data show CDR1 as MNHEY and CDR2 as SMNVEV (reference sequence). V lost 0 bases and J lost 3, with 6 bases in between.